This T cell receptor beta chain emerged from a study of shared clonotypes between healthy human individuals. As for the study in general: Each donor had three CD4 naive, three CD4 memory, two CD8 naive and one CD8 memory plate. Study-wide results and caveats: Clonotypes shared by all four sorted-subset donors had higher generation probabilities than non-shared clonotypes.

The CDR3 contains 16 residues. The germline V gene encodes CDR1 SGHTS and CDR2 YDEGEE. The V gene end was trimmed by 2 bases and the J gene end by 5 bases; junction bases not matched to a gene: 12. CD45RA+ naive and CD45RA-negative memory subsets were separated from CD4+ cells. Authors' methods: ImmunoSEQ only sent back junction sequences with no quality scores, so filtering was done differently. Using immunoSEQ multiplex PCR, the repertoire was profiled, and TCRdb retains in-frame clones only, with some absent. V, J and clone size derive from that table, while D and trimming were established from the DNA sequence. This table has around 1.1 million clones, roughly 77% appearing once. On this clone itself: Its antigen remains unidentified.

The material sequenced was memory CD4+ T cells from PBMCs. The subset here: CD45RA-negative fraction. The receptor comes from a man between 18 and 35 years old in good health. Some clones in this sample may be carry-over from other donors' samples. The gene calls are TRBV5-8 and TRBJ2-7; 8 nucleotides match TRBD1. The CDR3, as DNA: TGTGCCAGCAGCTTCAGACTTGGACAGGGAATAAACGAGCAGTACTTC. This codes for CASSFRLGQGINEQYF.